This T cell receptor beta chain appears in the sequencing data of a study of blood T cells in healthy people across ages. Samples each had at least 5 micrograms of total RNA extracted. The authors ran a second PCR of roughly 6 to 12 cycles using a sample-barcoded 5' primer and a J-beta primer mix. Per sample, CDR3-containing paired-end reads numbered at least 2.5 million. Using its own MiXCR run on the 5' RACE reads, TCRdb lists one record per CDR3 protein. This sample carries more than 800,000 distinct CDR3 sequences, 25% to 35% of them seen once, and the ten largest clones take about 18%. This clonotype was recorded at least ten times. The CDR3 is 12 amino acids. Germline loops: CDR1 SEHNR, CDR2 FQNEAQ (reference sequence). Trimming stripped 8 bases from V and 4 bases from J, with 9 bases between.

The gene calls are TRBV7-9 and TRBJ2-1, with D possibly matching TRBD1 (6 bases). The sample consisted of blood. This sequence was found in an elderly woman in good health. Here the CDR3 reads CASEDRYNEQFF. The CDR3 bases are TGTGCCAGCGAGGACAGATACAATGAGCAGTTCTTC.